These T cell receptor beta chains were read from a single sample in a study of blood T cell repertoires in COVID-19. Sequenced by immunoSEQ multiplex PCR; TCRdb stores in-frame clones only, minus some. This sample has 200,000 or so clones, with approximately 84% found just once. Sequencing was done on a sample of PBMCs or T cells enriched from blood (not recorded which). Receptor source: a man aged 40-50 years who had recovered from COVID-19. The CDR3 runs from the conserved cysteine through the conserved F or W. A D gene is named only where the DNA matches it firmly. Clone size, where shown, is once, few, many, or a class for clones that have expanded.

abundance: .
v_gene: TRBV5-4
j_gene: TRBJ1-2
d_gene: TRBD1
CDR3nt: TGTGCCAGCAGCTTGGCGGCAGGGGGCAGCTATGGCTACACCTTC
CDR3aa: CASSLAAGGSYGYTF

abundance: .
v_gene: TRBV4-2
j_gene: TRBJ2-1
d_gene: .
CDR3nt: TGTGCCAGCAGCCAAGAGTTGGGGGGCTCCTACAATGAGCAGTTCTTC
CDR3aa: CASSQELGGSYNEQFF

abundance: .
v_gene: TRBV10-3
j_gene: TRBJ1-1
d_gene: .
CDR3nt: TGTGCCATCAGTGAGTCAACAGGGTCGTTCACTGAAGCTTTCTTT
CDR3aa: CAISESTGSFTEAFF

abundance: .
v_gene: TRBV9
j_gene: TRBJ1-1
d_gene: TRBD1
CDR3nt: TGTGCCAGCAGCGCTATATCCTCAGGGGGGCCCCTTCTCGACACTGAAGCTTTCTTT
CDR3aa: CASSAISSGGPLLDTEAFF

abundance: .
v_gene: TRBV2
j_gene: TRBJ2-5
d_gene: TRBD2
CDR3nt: TGTGCCAGCTTTCTAGCGGGGGGGGAGACCCAGTACTTC
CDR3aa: CASFLAGGETQYF

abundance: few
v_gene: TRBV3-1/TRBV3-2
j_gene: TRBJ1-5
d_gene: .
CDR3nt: TGTGCCAGCAGCCATGAAGGAGGAACAGCGCATTTT
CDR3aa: CASSHEGGTAHF

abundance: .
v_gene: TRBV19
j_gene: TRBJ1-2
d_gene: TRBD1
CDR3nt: TGTGCCAGTAGTATAGATACCAAATGGACAGGGGCGTATATCTATGGCTACACCTTC
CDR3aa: CASSIDTKWTGAYIYGYTF

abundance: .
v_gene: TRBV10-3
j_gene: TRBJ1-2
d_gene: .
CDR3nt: TGTGCCGTAGCGTCAGCTGATTACTATGGCTACACCTTC
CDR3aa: CAVASADYYGYTF

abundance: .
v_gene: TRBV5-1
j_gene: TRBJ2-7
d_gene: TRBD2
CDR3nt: TGCGCCAGCGGGACAGGGACTAGCGGTTTAACGGAGCAGTACTTC
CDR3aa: CASGTGTSGLTEQYF

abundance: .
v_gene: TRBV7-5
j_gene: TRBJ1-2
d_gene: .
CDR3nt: TGTGCCAGAAGCTTAGCGCTAAGGGGGAAACATGGCTACACCTTC
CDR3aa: CARSLALRGKHGYTF

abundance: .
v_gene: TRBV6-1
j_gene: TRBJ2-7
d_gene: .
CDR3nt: TGTGCCAGCAGTGAAATTCGGCGGGGCTCCCTCGAGCAGTACTTC
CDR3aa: CASSEIRRGSLEQYF

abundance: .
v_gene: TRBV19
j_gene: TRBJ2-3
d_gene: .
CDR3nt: TGTGCCAGTAGTCTGAGTTTCACAGATACGCAGTATTTT
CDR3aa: CASSLSFTDTQYF

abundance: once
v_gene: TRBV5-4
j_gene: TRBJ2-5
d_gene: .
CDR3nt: TGTGCCAGCAGCCCCCAGGGGACCGCCAGAGAGACCCAGTACTTC
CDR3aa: CASSPQGTARETQYF

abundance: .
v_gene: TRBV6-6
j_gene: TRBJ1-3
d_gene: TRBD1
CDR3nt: TGTGCCAGCAGTCTCACAGGGGACCGAAGATCCTCTGGAAACACCATATATTTT
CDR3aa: CASSLTGDRRSSGNTIYF

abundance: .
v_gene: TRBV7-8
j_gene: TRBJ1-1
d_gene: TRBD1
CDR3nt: TGTGCCAGCAGCTTACCATCGGGACAGGAAGCTTTCTTT
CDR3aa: CASSLPSGQEAFF

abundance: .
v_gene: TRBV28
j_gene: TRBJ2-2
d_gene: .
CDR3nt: TGTGCCAGTGGCAGGGGTTCGGTCACCGGGGAGCTGTTTTTT
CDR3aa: CASGRGSVTGELFF

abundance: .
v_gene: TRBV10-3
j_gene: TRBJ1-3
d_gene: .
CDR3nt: TGTGCCTCCACCAGTGGAAACACCATATATTTT
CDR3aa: CASTSGNTIYF

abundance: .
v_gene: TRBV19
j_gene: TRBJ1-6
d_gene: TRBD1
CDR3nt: TGTGCCAGTAGTACCCAGACAGGGATTGGATCACCCCTCCACTTT
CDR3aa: CASSTQTGIGSPLHF

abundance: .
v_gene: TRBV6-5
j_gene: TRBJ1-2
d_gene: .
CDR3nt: TGTGCCAGCAGTTACACAGGGATCGTGAACTATGGCTACACCTTC
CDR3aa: CASSYTGIVNYGYTF

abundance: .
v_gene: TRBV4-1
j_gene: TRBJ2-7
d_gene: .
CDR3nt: TGCGCCAGCAGCCAAGATTCGGGCTCCTACGAGCAGTACTTC
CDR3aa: CASSQDSGSYEQYF

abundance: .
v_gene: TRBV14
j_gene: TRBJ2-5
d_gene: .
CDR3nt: TGTGCCAGCAGCCAAATTCGGAACAGACAAGAGACCCAGTACTTC
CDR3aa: CASSQIRNRQETQYF

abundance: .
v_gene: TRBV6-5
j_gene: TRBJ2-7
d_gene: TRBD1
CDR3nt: TGTGCCGGACAACAGGGGACATCCTACGAGCAGTACTTC
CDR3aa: CAGQQGTSYEQYF

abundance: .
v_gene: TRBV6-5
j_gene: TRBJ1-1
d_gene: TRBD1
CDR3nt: TGTGCCAGCAGTTACGGTGGACAGGAGAACACTGAAGCTTTCTTT
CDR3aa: CASSYGGQENTEAFF

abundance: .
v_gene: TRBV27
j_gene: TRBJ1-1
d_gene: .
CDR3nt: TGTGCCAGCAGTTTATCTCCCCGGGGGACGGGAGCCGGCTACCGCGGGATGAACACTGAAGCTTTCTTT
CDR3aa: CASSLSPRGTGAGYRGMNTEAFF

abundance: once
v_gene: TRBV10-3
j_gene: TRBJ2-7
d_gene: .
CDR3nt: TGTGCCATAGCCGGGGACTACGAGCAGTACTTC
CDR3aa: CAIAGDYEQYF

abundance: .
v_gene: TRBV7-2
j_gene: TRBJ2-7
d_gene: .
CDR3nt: TGTGCCAGCAGCCGGGGTCTCGAGCAGTACTTC
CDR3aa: CASSRGLEQYF

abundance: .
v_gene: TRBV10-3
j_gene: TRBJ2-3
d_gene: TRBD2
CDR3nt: TGTGCCATCAGTGAGTCGGGACTAGCGGGGAACACAGATACGCAGTATTTT
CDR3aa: CAISESGLAGNTDTQYF

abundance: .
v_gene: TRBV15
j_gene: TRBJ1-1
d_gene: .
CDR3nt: TGTGCCACCAGCAGAGATTATTTGGGAGGGGGTAGGGACACTGAAGCTTTCTTT
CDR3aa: CATSRDYLGGGRDTEAFF

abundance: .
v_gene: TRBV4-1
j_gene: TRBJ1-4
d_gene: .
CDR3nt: TGCGCCAGCAGCCAAGATCTCTCCTGGGGCGGTGAAAAACTGTTTTTT
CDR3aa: CASSQDLSWGGEKLFF

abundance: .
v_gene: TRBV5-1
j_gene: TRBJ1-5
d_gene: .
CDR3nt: TGCGCCAGCACCGGAGGGGTAGGTCAGCCCCAGCATTTT
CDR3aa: CASTGGVGQPQHF

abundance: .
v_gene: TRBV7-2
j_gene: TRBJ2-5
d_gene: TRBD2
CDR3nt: TGTGCCAGCAGCTCGGGACTAGCGGGGGGGCCGGAAGAGACCCAGTACTTC
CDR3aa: CASSSGLAGGPEETQYF

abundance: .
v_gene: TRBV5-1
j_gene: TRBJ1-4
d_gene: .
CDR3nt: TGCGCCAGCAGCTTGTCACAACAGGGATTTGATGAAAAACTGTTTTTT
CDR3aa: CASSLSQQGFDEKLFF

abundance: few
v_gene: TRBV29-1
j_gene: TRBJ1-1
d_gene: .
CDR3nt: TGCAGCGTTGTTCACCAGTTGAACACTGAAGCTTTCTTT
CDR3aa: CSVVHQLNTEAFF

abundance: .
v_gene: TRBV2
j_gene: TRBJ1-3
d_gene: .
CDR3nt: TGTGCCAGCAGATCGACAACAGGGTACTCTGGAAACACCATATATTTT
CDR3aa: CASRSTTGYSGNTIYF

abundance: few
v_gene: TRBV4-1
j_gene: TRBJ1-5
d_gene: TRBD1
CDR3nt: TGCGCCAGCAGCCAAGACGGCAGGGGGCGAAATCAGCCCCAGCATTTT
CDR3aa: CASSQDGRGRNQPQHF

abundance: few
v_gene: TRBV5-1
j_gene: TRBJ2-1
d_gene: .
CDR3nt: TGCGCCAGCAGCACGACAGGACGTAATGAGCAGTTCTTC
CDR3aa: CASSTTGRNEQFF

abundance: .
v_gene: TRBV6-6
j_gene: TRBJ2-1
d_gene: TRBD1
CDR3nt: TGTGCCAGCAGTCGAGGGTCCGGGACAGGGATTATCAATGAGCAGTTCTTC
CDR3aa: CASSRGSGTGIINEQFF